This record covers a single T cell receptor (beta chain). These data come from a study of T-cell memory formation after mild COVID-19. Using constant-segment primers, 5'RACE produced TCR alpha and TCR beta cDNA libraries carrying sample barcodes and UMIs. From the 5' RACE reads, TCRdb called clonotypes with MiXCR, one entry per CDR3 protein. The profile covers about 400,000 distinct CDR3 sequences, with approximately 15% appearing a single time and 20% to 25% taken by the ten largest. Sample: PBMCs or a T cell subset sorted from them (not recorded which). This TCR came from a man younger than 35 who had mild COVID-19 (a few samples of this study predate the infection). Cell type and time point are not known.

The CDR3 reads CASSILGGGEETQYF. The CDR3 bases are TGTGCCAGCAGCATTCTGGGAGGGGGCGAAGAGACCCAGTACTTC. The chain uses TRBV28 and TRBJ2-5, with D perhaps assigned TRBD1 or TRBD2 (7 bases each). Germline V gives CDR1 MDHEN, CDR2 SYDVKM. V lost 6 bases, J lost 3 bases, and 17 bases lay in between. There are 15 residues in the CDR3.